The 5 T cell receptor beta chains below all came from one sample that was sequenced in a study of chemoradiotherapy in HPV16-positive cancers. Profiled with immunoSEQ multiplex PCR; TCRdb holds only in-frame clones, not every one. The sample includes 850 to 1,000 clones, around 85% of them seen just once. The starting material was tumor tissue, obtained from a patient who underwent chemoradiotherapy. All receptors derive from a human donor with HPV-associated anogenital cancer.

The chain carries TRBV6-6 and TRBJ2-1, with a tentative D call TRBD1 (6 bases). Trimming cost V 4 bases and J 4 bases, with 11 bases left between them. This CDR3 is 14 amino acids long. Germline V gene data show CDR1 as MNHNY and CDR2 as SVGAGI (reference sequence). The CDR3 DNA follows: TGTGCCAGCAGTTTCGAGGGGGAATACAATGAGCAGTTCTTC. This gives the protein CASSFEGEYNEQFF.

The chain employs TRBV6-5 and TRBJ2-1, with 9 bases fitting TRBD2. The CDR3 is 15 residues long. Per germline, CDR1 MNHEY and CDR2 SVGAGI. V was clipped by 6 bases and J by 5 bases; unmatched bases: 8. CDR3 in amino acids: CASSRRTSVNNEQFF. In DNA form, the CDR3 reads TGTGCCAGCAGCCGTCGGACTAGCGTCAACAATGAGCAGTTCTTC.

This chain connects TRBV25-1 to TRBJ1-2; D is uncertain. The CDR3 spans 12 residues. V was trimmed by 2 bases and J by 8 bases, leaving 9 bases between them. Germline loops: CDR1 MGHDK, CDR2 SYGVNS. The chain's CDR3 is CASSEDRAGYTF. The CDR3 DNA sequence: TGTGCCAGCAGTGAAGATCGAGCCGGCTACACCTTC.

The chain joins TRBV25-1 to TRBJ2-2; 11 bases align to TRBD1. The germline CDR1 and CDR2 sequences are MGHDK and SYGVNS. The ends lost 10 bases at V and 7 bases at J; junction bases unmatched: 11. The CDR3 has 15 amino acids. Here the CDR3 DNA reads TGTGCCACCTCAAGAGGACAGGGGGCGAACGGGGAGCTGTTTTTT. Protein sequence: CATSRGQGANGELFF.

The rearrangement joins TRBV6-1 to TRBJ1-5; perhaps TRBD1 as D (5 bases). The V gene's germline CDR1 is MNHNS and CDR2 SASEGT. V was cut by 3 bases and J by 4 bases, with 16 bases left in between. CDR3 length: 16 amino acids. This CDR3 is CASSEMKGRENQPQHF. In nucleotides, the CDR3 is TGTGCCAGCAGTGAGATGAAGGGGCGCGAGAATCAGCCCCAGCATTTT.